This TCR beta chain derives from a study of cytomegalovirus exposure and HLA in healthy donors. The PCR made use of 60 Vbeta and 13 Jbeta primers. Only in-frame clones appear in the TCRdb table, and some are missing; sequencing was by immunoSEQ multiplex PCR. The data contain 150,000 or so clones, just over 75% of them singletons. Sequences were obtained from PBMCs. The receptor was derived from a man aged 35-49 years in good health and CMV-seronegative.

The DNA for the CDR3 is TGTGCCAGCAGTGGGTACGGGGAAACTCTGTACTTC. Amino acid sequence: CASSGYGETLYF. The V gene is TRBV2, the J gene TRBJ2-4, with a tentative D call TRBD2 (5 bases). This CDR3 region has 12 residues. V was shortened by 4 bases and J by 15 bases, with 16 bases between the two germline ends. Germline CDR1 reads SNHLY; CDR2 reads FYNNEI.